A selection of T cell receptor beta chains follows, all from one sample in a study of blood T cell repertoires in COVID-19. The method was immunoSEQ multiplex PCR; TCRdb's version includes in-frame clones alone and lacks a portion of them. The sample holds 220,000 or so clones, roughly 80% seen once. The sample was peripheral blood. The receptors originated from a woman in her thirties who had recovered from COVID-19. Each CDR3 is given with its conserved first and last residue. Some rows have no size entry. The others give once, few or many, or a class for an expanded clone.

CASSSQGFGANVLTF	TRBV2	TRBJ2-6	NA
CASSQEGGIRTGYTF	TRBV4-2	TRBJ1-2	NA
CASSSDRGPQPQHF	TRBV6-5	TRBJ1-5	NA
CASSVGQGISSVYEKLFF	TRBV9	TRBJ1-4	NA
CASSQPRTGDDSENTEAFF	TRBV14	TRBJ1-1	NA
CASSLMRGNTEAFF	TRBV28	TRBJ1-1	NA
CASRGRDRPLGANVLTF	TRBV9	TRBJ2-6	NA
CASSLGRDYEQYF	TRBV7-3	TRBJ2-7	once
CASSFYGTGAYEQYF	TRBV7-2	TRBJ2-7	NA
CASSLNTVMNTEAFF	TRBV5-4	TRBJ1-1	few
CASSTRGRSEQFF	TRBV19	TRBJ2-1	NA
CASSQDRRTSGSYEQYF	TRBV3-1/TRBV3-2	TRBJ2-7	NA
CASSSTSGGKTQYF	TRBV2	TRBJ2-5	NA
CASSLDWTGELFF	TRBV5-1	TRBJ2-2	NA
CASSIVLVWGSEGYTDTQYF	TRBV19	TRBJ2-3	NA
CASSYSGQYPYEQYF	TRBV6-5	TRBJ2-7	NA
CAWSVYRNGYTF	TRBV30	TRBJ1-2	NA
CASSGGSNTEAFF	TRBV9	TRBJ1-1	NA
CASSEFQGNTEAFF	TRBV10-1	TRBJ1-1	few
CASSSGREAFF	TRBV12-3/TRBV12-4	TRBJ1-1	once